A single sample gave rise to the 15 T cell receptor beta chains below, sequenced in a study of CD8 T cells in ankylosing spondylitis. TCRdb re-derived calls from the 5' RACE reads in MiXCR, one entry per CDR3 protein. The sample yields 120,000 to 150,000 distinct CDR3 sequences, roughly 8% seen once. Material: synovial fluid, either unsorted or a sorted T cell fraction (not recorded which). These receptors were obtained from a male donor with ankylosing spondylitis.

At least ten counts were recorded for this clonotype. V and J are TRBV20-1 and TRBJ1-2, with no clear D. The germline V and J ends were trimmed by 0 bases and 4 bases, with 12 bases remaining between them. The germline CDR1 and CDR2 sequences are DFQATT and SNEGSKA (reference sequence). The length of the CDR3 is 14 residues. The CDR3 loop is CSARDYTEAYGYTF. The CDR3 DNA follows: TGCAGTGCTAGAGATTACACGGAAGCCTATGGCTACACCTTC.

This clonotype showed up many times. The chain links TRBV2 to TRBJ1-3; weak D call: TRBD1 (5 bases). The CDR3 loop spans 13 amino acids. Trimming stripped 7 bases from V and 6 bases from J, with 13 bases between. Germline CDR1 reads SNHLY; CDR2 reads FYNNEI. CDR3 bases: TGTGCCAGCATGGAGGGGTATGAAAACACCATATATTTT. Protein sequence: CASMEGYENTIYF.

This chain uses TRBV7-2 with TRBJ2-7; TRBD2 matches 11 bases. V was pared by 1 base and J by 4 bases, with 3 bases of the junction left unmatched. The CDR3 sequence is 15 residues long. CDR1 SGHTA and CDR2 FQGNSA come from the germline V gene. The CDR3 nucleotides are TGTGCCAGCAGCTTAGACACTAGCGGGAGTTACGAGCAGTACTTC. Protein product: CASSLDTSGSYEQYF.

The genes are TRBV20-1 and TRBJ2-5, with no clear D. The germline gives CDR1 DFQATT, CDR2 SNEGSKA (reference sequence). The CDR3 covers 14 residues. Trimming removed 0 bases at V and 4 bases at J, with 12 bases between. CDR3 sequence: CSARDRPPRETQYF. CDR3 nucleotide sequence: TGCAGTGCTAGAGATCGGCCCCCGAGAGAGACCCAGTACTTC.

The table lists this clonotype with many counts. The genes are TRBV12-3 or TRBV12-4 and TRBJ1-5; D is ambiguous. The CDR3 is 15 amino acids. V lost 0 bases and J 7 bases, leaving 13 bases between the germline ends. The DNA of the CDR3 is TGTGCCAGCAGTTTAGCATCGGCAGTGGGGCAGCCCCAGCATTTT. Its protein is CASSLASAVGQPQHF.

This clonotype was recorded many times. CDR3 loop: CSAQYDRGDEQFF. The CDR3 region has the DNA TGCAGTGCACAGTACGACAGGGGTGATGAGCAGTTCTTC. The rearrangement joins TRBV20-1 to TRBJ2-1; 8 nucleotides agree with TRBD1. The CDR3 runs to 13 residues. Unmatched junction bases numbered 9, after V lost 6 bases and J lost 8 bases. CDR1 and CDR2 from the germline V gene are DFQATT and SNEGSKA (reference sequence).

This clonotype was counted ten times or more. The V call is TRBV9, the J call TRBJ1-1; the D is unclear. The CDR3 is 13 residues long. Germline CDR1 and CDR2: SGDLS and YYNGEE. Trimming left V 0 bases short and J 2 bases short, with 5 bases between. CDR3 nucleotides: TGTGCCAGCAGCGTAGAATCCAACACTGAAGCTTTCTTT. It encodes CASSVESNTEAFF.

This clonotype was recorded at least ten times. The chain carries TRBV13 and TRBJ2-3; D gene uncertain. The CDR3 loop spans 17 amino acids. Germline CDR1 is PRHDT and CDR2 is FYEKMQ (reference sequence). V was clipped by 3 bases and J by 3 bases, with 19 bases between them. DNA of the CDR3: TGTGCCAGCAGCTTGGTTGGTGGCGGATCAAGGACAGATACGCAGTATTTT. Encoded protein: CASSLVGGGSRTDTQYF. Using reference TRBV13 and TRBJ2-3 for the parts outside the CDR3, the full variable domain is AAGVIQSPRHLIKEKRETATLKCYPIPRHDTVYWYQQGPGQDPQFLISFYEKMQSDKGSIPDRFSAQQFSDYHSELNMSSLELGDSALYFCASSLVGGGSRTDTQYFGPGTRLTVL.

This clonotype occurred many times. V usage is TRBV20-1 and J usage is TRBJ2-1; no reliable D call. This CDR3 spans 12 amino acids. Germline values: CDR1 DFQATT, CDR2 SNEGSKA (reference sequence). Trimming removed 7 bases at V and 0 bases at J, with 7 bases between. The CDR3 sequence is CSGWSSYNEQFF. The CDR3 DNA sequence: TGCAGTGGTTGGAGCTCCTACAATGAGCAGTTCTTC.

V is TRBV18 and J is TRBJ1-5, with TRBD1 matching 9 bases. Trimming took 4 bases from V and 5 from J; bases not matched to a gene: 6. The CDR3 spans 15 residues. Germline CDR1 is KGHSH and CDR2 is LQKENI. CDR3 in amino acids: CASSLRTGADQPQHF. CDR3 DNA: TGTGCCAGCTCACTCAGGACAGGGGCCGATCAGCCCCAGCATTTT.

This clonotype was counted at least ten times. The V call is TRBV5-1, the J call TRBJ2-5; a weak D match, TRBD1 (5 bases). The CDR3 extends over 13 amino acids. The V gene lost 4 bases and the J gene lost 3 bases, with 10 bases spanning the gap. CDR1 and CDR2 from the germline V gene are SGHRS and YFSETQ. The CDR3 is CASSPQGEETQYF. DNA for the CDR3: TGCGCCAGCAGCCCGCAGGGTGAAGAGACCCAGTACTTC.

V gene TRBV4-3 combines with J gene TRBJ2-7; TRBD1 is a possible D gene (6 bases). In germline, CDR1 is LGHNA, CDR2 YSLEER. V gave up 4 bases and J gave up 2 bases, with 12 bases separating them. The CDR3 is 14 residues long. CDR3 sequence: CASSRDISTYEQYF. Here the CDR3 DNA reads TGCGCCAGCAGCCGGGACATCTCAACCTACGAGCAGTACTTC.

There are many counts of this clonotype. This chain connects TRBV12-3 or TRBV12-4 to TRBJ2-5; tentative D call: TRBD1 (6 bases). The CDR3 length is 15 residues. Trimming cost V 8 bases and J 4 bases, with 20 bases left between them. CDR3 in amino acids: CASRLAGTPVETQYF. DNA for the CDR3: TGTGCCAGCCGCCTAGCCGGGACACCGGTAGAGACCCAGTACTTC.

The J gene is TRBJ2-1, the V gene TRBV7-2, with D possibly being TRBD1 (6 bases). The length of the CDR3 is 13 residues. Germline lookup yields CDR1 SGHTA and CDR2 FQGNSA. The germline V and J ends were trimmed by 1 base and 16 bases, with 17 bases remaining between them. CDR3 nucleotide sequence: TGTGCCAGCAGCTTAGGGCAGGGGTTGGTGCTTTTCTTC. Amino acids: CASSLGQGLVLFF.

The chain combines TRBV4-1 with TRBJ2-1; 8 bases are a match to TRBD2. The CDR3 runs to 16 residues. Germline CDR1 is MGHRA and CDR2 is YSYEKL. V shed 4 bases, J shed 6 bases, and the junction held 11 bases outside the gene matches. The CDR3 spells CASSRSPAGVVNEQFF. CDR3 bases: TGCGCCAGCAGCCGGTCCCCAGCGGGAGTGGTCAATGAGCAGTTCTTC.